The rows below give T cell receptor beta chains drawn from one sample of a study of blood T cell repertoires in COVID-19. Measured with immunoSEQ multiplex PCR; TCRdb has only the in-frame clones, and not every one. The data hold 390,000 or so clones, with over 80% observed a single time. Sequencing used PBMCs or T cells enriched from blood (not recorded which). These receptor sequences come from a woman in her fifties or sixties who had recovered from COVID-19. The CDR3 runs from the conserved cysteine through the conserved F or W. The order of the fields is clone size, V gene, D gene, J gene, CDR3 protein, CDR3 DNA. D genes are given only for firm matches. The size entry is marked missing in some rows and otherwise reads once, few, many or a size class.

>-|TRBV7-3|TRBD2|TRBJ2-5
CASSPTSGRETQYF
TGTGCCAGCAGCCCGACTAGCGGGAGGGAGACCCAGTACTTC
>-|TRBV19|TRBD1|TRBJ1-5
CASTLSTGASNQPQHF
TGTGCCAGTACCCTCTCGACAGGGGCTAGCAATCAGCCCCAGCATTTT
>-|TRBV12-3/TRBV12-4|-|TRBJ2-7
CASTSGLDEQYF
TGTGCCAGCACATCAGGGTTGGACGAGCAGTACTTC
>few|TRBV15|TRBD1|TRBJ2-2
CATSGDRADTGELFF
TGTGCCACCAGCGGCGACAGGGCCGACACCGGGGAGCTGTTTTTT
>few|TRBV13|TRBD1|TRBJ2-2
CASSLGQGTGELFF
TGTGCCAGCAGCTTGGGACAGGGTACCGGGGAGCTGTTTTTT
>-|TRBV5-4|-|TRBJ2-1
CVWAGYNEQFF
TGTGTCTGGGCGGGGTACAATGAGCAGTTCTTC
>-|TRBV18|-|TRBJ2-1
CASSPIQGGNEQFF
TGTGCCAGCTCACCAATTCAGGGAGGTAATGAGCAGTTCTTC
>-|TRBV11-2|-|TRBJ1-5
CASSFGNKGNQPQHF
TGTGCCAGCAGTTTTGGGAACAAGGGGAATCAGCCCCAGCATTTT
>-|TRBV7-3|TRBD1|TRBJ1-6
CASSLTGTGGFSYNSPLHF
TGTGCCAGCAGCTTAACGGGGACAGGGGGCTTCTCCTATAATTCACCCCTCCACTTT
>-|TRBV28|TRBD1|TRBJ1-1
CASIPTPGQGRQNTEAFF
TGTGCCAGCATTCCCACGCCGGGACAGGGGAGACAGAACACTGAAGCTTTCTTT
>-|TRBV6-5|-|TRBJ1-3
CASSYSRGNTIYF
TGTGCCAGCAGTTACTCGAGAGGAAACACCATATATTTT
>-|TRBV11-2|-|TRBJ2-4
CASSLDPLAKNIQYF
TGTGCCAGCAGCTTAGATCCGTTAGCCAAAAACATTCAGTACTTC
>-|TRBV6-2/TRBV6-3|-|TRBJ1-4
CASSSAGTLNEKLFF
TGTGCCAGCAGTTCCGCCGGGACACTGAATGAAAAACTGTTTTTT
>few|TRBV29-1|-|TRBJ1-2
CSVEDRGGNYGYTF
TGCAGCGTTGAAGATCGAGGCGGGAACTATGGCTACACCTTC
>-|TRBV9|TRBD1|TRBJ2-1
CASSVTGQGSYNEQFF
TGTGCCAGCAGCGTGACGGGACAGGGTTCCTACAATGAGCAGTTCTTC
>-|TRBV7-3|TRBD1|TRBJ1-3
CASSPGQGLGNTIYF
TGTGCCAGCAGCCCCGGACAGGGGCTTGGAAACACCATATATTTT
>-|TRBV9|TRBD1|TRBJ2-1
CASSENPGGEQFF
TGTGCCAGCAGCGAAAATCCAGGGGGTGAGCAGTTCTTC
>few|TRBV6-5|TRBD2|TRBJ2-2
CASSLAENTGELFF
TGTGCCAGCAGTCTAGCGGAGAACACCGGGGAGCTGTTTTTT
>-|TRBV30|TRBD1|TRBJ1-1
CAWIVRGGSNTEAFF
TGTGCCTGGATCGTTCGAGGGGGCTCTAACACTGAAGCTTTCTTT
>-|TRBV5-4|-|TRBJ2-2
CASSLGGEGAGELFF
TGTGCCAGCAGCTTGGGCGGGGAGGGGGCCGGGGAGCTGTTTTTT
>once|TRBV7-2|-|TRBJ2-7
CASSSNTNSYEQYF
TGTGCCAGCAGCTCTAATACCAACTCCTACGAGCAGTACTTC
>-|TRBV13|-|TRBJ2-7
CASSSLTRPYEQYF
TGTGCCAGCAGCTCACTGACAAGGCCCTACGAGCAGTACTTC